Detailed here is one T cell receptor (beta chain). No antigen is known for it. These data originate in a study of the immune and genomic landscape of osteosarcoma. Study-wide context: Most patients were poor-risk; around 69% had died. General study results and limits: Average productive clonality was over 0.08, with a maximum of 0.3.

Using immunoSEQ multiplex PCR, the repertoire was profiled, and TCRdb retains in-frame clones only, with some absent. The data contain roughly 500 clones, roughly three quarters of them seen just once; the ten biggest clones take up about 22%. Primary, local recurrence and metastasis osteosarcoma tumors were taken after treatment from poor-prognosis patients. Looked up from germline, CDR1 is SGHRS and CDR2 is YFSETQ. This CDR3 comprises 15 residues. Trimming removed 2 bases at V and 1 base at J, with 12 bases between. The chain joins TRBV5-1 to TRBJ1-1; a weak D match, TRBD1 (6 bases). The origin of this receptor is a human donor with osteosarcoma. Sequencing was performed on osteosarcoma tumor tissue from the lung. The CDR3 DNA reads TGCGCCAGCAGCTTCGGGGGGGCCGGGAACACTGAAGCTTTCTTT. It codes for CASSFGGAGNTEAFF.